These 3 T cell receptor beta chains share one sample of origin, sequenced in a study of vaccination effects on CD4 cells after COVID-19. Profiled with immunoSEQ multiplex PCR; TCRdb holds only in-frame clones, not every one. The repertoire has fewer than 65,000 clones, about 79% of them found once; the top ten carry 3% to 4%. ViraFEST assay sequencing came after antigen-specific CD4+ T cells were expanded with viral peptide pools. Subsequent to a culture period of more than 8 days, CD4+ T cells were isolated. In the vaccine recipients, nucleocapsid antibodies were negative and there was no prior SARS-CoV-2 infection. The antigens of these receptors remain unknown. The sequencing used CD4+ T cells from PBMCs cultured with HCoV-OC43 spike peptides, collected before COVID-19 vaccination. Subset specified: HCoV-OC43 spike overlapping peptide pool stimulation. The receptor source for this set is a human donor who received a COVID-19 vaccine.

This clone was seen a single time. The gene calls are TRBV5-8 and TRBJ2-5, with 7 nucleotides matching TRBD1. The germline V gene has CDR1 SGHTS and CDR2 YDEGEE. The J segment lost 1 base and the V segment lost 6 bases, leaving 9 bases of the junction unmatched. The CDR3 totals 15 residues. CDR3: CASNRQGLFQETQYF. The CDR3 DNA reads TGTGCCAGCAACCGACAGGGCCTTTTCCAAGAGACCCAGTACTTC.

In its sample, this clone was seen a few times. The rearrangement uses TRBV5-1 and TRBJ2-7; TRBD1 matches at 10 bases. After removal of 4 bases from V and 6 bases from J, the junction contained 10 bases not matched to a gene. CDR1 and CDR2 from the germline V gene are SGHRS and YFSETQ. The CDR3 extends over 15 amino acids. The CDR3 loop is CASSAWGTGDSEQYV. CDR3 bases: TGCGCCAGCAGCGCCTGGGGGACAGGGGATTCCGAGCAGTACGTC.

The J gene is TRBJ2-7, the V gene TRBV28; no clear D. Germline CDR1 reads MDHEN; CDR2 reads SYDVKM. The V gene lost 4 bases and the J gene lost 0 bases, with 7 bases spanning the gap. CDR3 size: 13 residues. CDR3 sequence reads: CASSSGSSYEQYV. DNA for the CDR3: TGTGCCAGCAGTTCGGGTTCCTCCTACGAGCAGTACGTC.